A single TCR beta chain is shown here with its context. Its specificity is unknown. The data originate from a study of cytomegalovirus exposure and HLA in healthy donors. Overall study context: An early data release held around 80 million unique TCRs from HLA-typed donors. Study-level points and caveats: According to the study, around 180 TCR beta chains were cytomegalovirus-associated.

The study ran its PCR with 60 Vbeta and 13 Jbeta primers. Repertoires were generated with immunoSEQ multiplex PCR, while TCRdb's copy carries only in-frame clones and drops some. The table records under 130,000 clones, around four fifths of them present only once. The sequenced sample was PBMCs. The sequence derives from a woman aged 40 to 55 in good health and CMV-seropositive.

This CDR3 reads CASSAGIQGRETQYF. In DNA form, the CDR3 reads TGTGCCAGCAGCGCAGGAATACAGGGGAGGGAGACCCAGTACTTC. The V call is TRBV9, the J call TRBJ2-5; a possible D gene is TRBD1 (7 bases). CDR3 length equals 15 residues. Trimming cost V 3 bases and J 5 bases, with 17 bases left between them. Germline lookup yields CDR1 SGDLS and CDR2 YYNGEE. Complete variable domain (other parts from reference TRBV9 and TRBJ2-5): DSGVTQTPKHLITATGQRVTLRCSPRSGDLSVYWYQQSLDQGLQFLIQYYNGEERAKGNILERFSAQQFPDLHSELNLSSLELGDSALYFCASSAGIQGRETQYFGPGTRLLVL.